The subject of this entry is one TCR beta chain. All of the isolated RNA was reverse transcribed, so expressed TCRB transcripts were sequenced. TCRdb's copy holds only in-frame clones and misses some; the assay was immunoSEQ multiplex PCR. The profile shows 60,000 or so clones, approximately 59% of them singletons. The sample originates from a study of beta chain features in type 1 diabetes. This CDR3 contains 15 residues. The V end lost 5 bases, the J end lost 2 bases, and 13 bases lay between the germline ends. Germline V gene sequence: CDR1 LNHDA, CDR2 SQIVND (reference sequence). The receptor comes from a woman younger than 35 in good health. What was sequenced was Tregs from blood. The genes are TRBV19 and TRBJ1-5; the D gene is possibly TRBD1 (5 bases). DNA of the CDR3: TGTGCCAGTAGTCCCTTGTGGGGGGGCAATCAGCCCCAGCATTTT. It yields the protein CASSPLWGGNQPQHF.